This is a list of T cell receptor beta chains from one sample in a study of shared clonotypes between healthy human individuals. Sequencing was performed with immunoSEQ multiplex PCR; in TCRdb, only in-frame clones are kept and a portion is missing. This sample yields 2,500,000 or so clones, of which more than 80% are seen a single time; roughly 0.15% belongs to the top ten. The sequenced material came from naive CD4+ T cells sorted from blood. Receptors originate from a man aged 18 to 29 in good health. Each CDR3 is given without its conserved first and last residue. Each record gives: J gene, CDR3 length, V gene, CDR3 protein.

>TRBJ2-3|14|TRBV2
ASKSSQGTRTDTQY
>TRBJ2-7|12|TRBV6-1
ASSSGTGGYEQY
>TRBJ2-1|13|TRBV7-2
ASSLAHSSYNEQF
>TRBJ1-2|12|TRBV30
AWRTTGGYAGYT
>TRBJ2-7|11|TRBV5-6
ASSGTYPYEQY
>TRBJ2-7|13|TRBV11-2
ASSRGGDQHYEQY
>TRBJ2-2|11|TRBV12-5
ASSRDNTGELF
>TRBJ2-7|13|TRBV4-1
ASSQGTGGSYEQY
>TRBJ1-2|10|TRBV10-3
AISEGVSGYT
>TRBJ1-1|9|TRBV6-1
ASTGNTEAF
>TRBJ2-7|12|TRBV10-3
AIRGQGDSYEQY
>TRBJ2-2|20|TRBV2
ASSESVTSGRKQRGLTGELF
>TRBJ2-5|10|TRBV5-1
ASSLVQETQY
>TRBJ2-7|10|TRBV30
AKRQGAYEQY
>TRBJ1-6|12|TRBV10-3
AISEKGNQSPLH
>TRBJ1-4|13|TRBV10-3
AISEFGQGAEKLF
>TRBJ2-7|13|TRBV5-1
ASSRQRTGEYEQY
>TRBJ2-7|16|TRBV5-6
ASSLLQGFSLQAYEQY
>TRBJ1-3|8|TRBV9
ASAGNTIY
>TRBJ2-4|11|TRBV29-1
SVGPVAKNIQY
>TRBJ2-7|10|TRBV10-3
AISESSWEQY
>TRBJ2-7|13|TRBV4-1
ASSQAGTGWYEQY
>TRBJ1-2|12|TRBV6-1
ASSGGAVSYGYT
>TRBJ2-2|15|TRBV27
ASSLRRTLTHTGELF
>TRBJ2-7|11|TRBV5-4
ASSLGRSYEQY
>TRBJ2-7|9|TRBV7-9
AIQIRIEQY